Listed here are 28 T cell receptor beta chains from one sample, sequenced in a study of blood T cells in healthy people across ages. A J-beta primer mix and a sample-barcoded 5' primer were used in a second PCR of roughly 6 to 12 cycles. TCRdb re-derived calls from the 5' RACE reads in MiXCR, one entry per CDR3 protein. The table lists approximately 690,000 distinct CDR3 sequences, roughly two fifths of them singletons. Sequencing was done on a sample of blood. These TCRs come from an elderly man in good health.

V gene TRBV20-1 combines with J gene TRBJ1-2; possible D gene TRBD1, 5 bases. V was cut by 4 bases and J by 0 bases, with 12 bases left in between. The CDR3 length is 14 residues. The germline V gene has CDR1 DFQATT and CDR2 SNEGSKA (reference sequence). CDR3 nucleotide sequence: TGCAGTGCTACCGAACAGACAGCTAACTATGGCTACACCTTC. It translates to CSATEQTANYGYTF.

A few counts support this clonotype. V is TRBV28 and J is TRBJ2-5, with a tentative D call TRBD1 (6 bases). This CDR3 is built from 12 residues. Germline CDR1 is MDHEN and CDR2 is SYDVKM. Trimming shortened V by 6 bases and J by 2 bases, and 7 bases separated the two germline ends. For the CDR3, the DNA is TGTGCCAGCAGGGACAGACAAGAGACCCAGTACTTC. As protein: CASRDRQETQYF.

In its sample, this clonotype was seen a few times. The genes are TRBV12-3 or TRBV12-4 and TRBJ1-6, with a tentative D call TRBD1 (5 bases). Trimming pared 5 bases from V and 4 bases from J, leaving 12 bases between. The CDR3 is 15 amino acids. CDR3 nucleotide sequence: TGTGCCAGCAGTGGGGCAGCAACATATAATTCACCCCTCCACTTT. It translates to CASSGAATYNSPLHF.

This clonotype was seen just once. This sequence joins TRBV18 and TRBJ1-1; D possibly corresponds to TRBD1 (5 bases). Deletions cut 3 bases from V and 0 bases from J, with 11 bases between. The CDR3 has 15 amino acids. Germline loops: CDR1 KGHSH, CDR2 LQKENI. The CDR3, as DNA: TGTGCCAGCTCACCCCTGGGACCGATGAACACTGAAGCTTTCTTT. The encoded protein is CASSPLGPMNTEAFF.

This clonotype was detected only a few times. V gene TRBV20-1 combines with J gene TRBJ2-4; weak D call: TRBD1 (6 bases). This CDR3 is 11 amino acids long. From germline, CDR1 is DFQATT and CDR2 SNEGSKA (reference sequence). Trimming removed 1 base from V and 13 bases from J, with 11 bases in between. This CDR3 reads CSARAGQSQYF. The CDR3 DNA sequence: TGCAGTGCTAGAGCGGGACAAAGCCAGTACTTC.

This chain connects TRBV12-3 or TRBV12-4 to TRBJ2-7; a possible D gene is TRBD2 (5 bases). The CDR3 has 13 residues. The V end lost 6 bases, the J end lost 2 bases, and 11 bases lay between the germline ends. This CDR3 reads CASSSGSAYEQYF. DNA of the CDR3: TGTGCCAGCAGCTCGGGATCGGCCTACGAGCAGTACTTC.

The rearrangement links TRBV20-1 to TRBJ1-1; D remains unclear. Trimming pared 3 bases from V and 0 bases from J, leaving 17 bases between. The germline V gene encodes CDR1 DFQATT and CDR2 SNEGSKA (reference sequence). The CDR3 contains 16 residues. CDR3 sequence: CSARHPEGLMNTEAFF. Written as DNA, the CDR3 is TGCAGTGCTAGGCACCCTGAAGGACTAATGAACACTGAAGCTTTCTTT.

V usage is TRBV7-2 and J usage is TRBJ2-7; D is uncertain. The CDR3 covers 15 residues. Germline V gene data show CDR1 as SGHTA and CDR2 as FQGNSA. V was clipped by 1 base and J by 1 base, with 11 bases between them. The CDR3 loop is CASSLVLKESYEQYF. The CDR3 DNA is TGTGCCAGCAGCTTAGTTTTGAAGGAATCCTACGAGCAGTACTTC.

The gene calls are TRBV5-6 and TRBJ2-7; no definite D call. Germline loops: CDR1 SGHDT, CDR2 YYEEEE. Trimming removed 2 bases from V and 3 bases from J, with 15 bases in between. The CDR3 is made up of 15 amino acids. CDR3 DNA sequence: TGTGCCAGCAGCTTACCCGGAGAGATGATCTACGAGCAGTACTTC. It yields the protein CASSLPGEMIYEQYF.

The chain uses TRBV7-8 and TRBJ2-1, with D perhaps TRBD1 (6 bases). This CDR3 region has 14 residues. Germline CDR1 and CDR2: SGHVS and FQNEAQ. Trimming stripped 3 bases from V and 3 bases from J, with 9 bases between. The CDR3 reads CASSFAQGYNEQFF. In DNA form, the CDR3 reads TGTGCCAGCAGCTTCGCACAGGGCTACAATGAGCAGTTCTTC.

This clonotype was found a few times. The chain uses TRBV20-1 and TRBJ2-1; 16 bases fit TRBD2. This CDR3 comprises 19 residues. CDR1 and CDR2 from the germline V gene are DFQATT and SNEGSKA (reference sequence). J lost 0 bases, V lost 3 bases, and 8 bases had no gene match. CDR3 region: CSASAPGLAGGSSYNEQFF. The CDR3 DNA is TGCAGTGCTAGTGCACCGGGACTAGCGGGGGGGAGCTCCTACAATGAGCAGTTCTTC.

The chain links TRBV20-1 to TRBJ2-3; 7 bases agree with TRBD1. The CDR3 covers 16 residues. The germline CDR1 and CDR2 sequences are DFQATT and SNEGSKA (reference sequence). Trimming cost V 6 bases and J 0 bases; bases outside gene matches: 12. The CDR3 loop reads CSATGQLKTSTDTQYF. The CDR3 DNA sequence: TGCAGTGCAACGGGACAGTTGAAAACTAGCACAGATACGCAGTATTTT.

CDR3 coding DNA: TGTGCCAGCACCCGACAGGGAAATGGGGTATTTCCCCTCCACTTT. Translated, it gives CASTRQGNGVFPLHF. The V and J genes are TRBV6-5 and TRBJ1-6, with TRBD1 identical over 7 bases. Germline CDR1 MNHEY, CDR2 SVGAGI. J gave up 13 bases and V 7 bases, and 16 bases lay outside the gene matches. The CDR3 loop spans 15 amino acids.

J is TRBJ2-7 and V is TRBV4-1; D call uncertain. The CDR3 runs to 14 residues. Germline assignment: CDR1 MGHRA and CDR2 YSYEKL. Trimming left V 1 base short and J 4 bases short, with 11 bases between. Written as DNA, the CDR3 is TGCGCCAGCAGCCAAGCAGCCGCGTCATACGAGCAGTACTTC. This gives the protein CASSQAAASYEQYF.

This clonotype occurred a few times. The chain links TRBV28 to TRBJ2-5; 12 nucleotides line up with TRBD1. Germline V lookup: CDR1 MDHEN, CDR2 SYDVKM. V was clipped by 6 bases and J by 11 bases; unmatched bases: 10. This CDR3 region has 14 residues. The CDR3 nucleotides are TGTGCCAGCAGACCGGGACAGGGGGCTAAGGAGCAGTACTTC. Its protein product is CASRPGQGAKEQYF.

This clonotype showed up just a few times. The CDR3: CSALRDRVYGYTF. CDR3 sequence (DNA): TGCAGTGCTCTTCGGGACAGGGTCTATGGCTACACCTTC. The rearrangement joins TRBV20-1 to TRBJ1-2; 9 positions agree with TRBD1. The germline CDR1 and CDR2 sequences are DFQATT and SNEGSKA (reference sequence). Losses at the gene ends were 5 bases for V and 4 bases for J; bases not matched to a gene: 5. This CDR3 region has 13 residues.

The chain employs TRBV14 and TRBJ2-3; D is unresolved. The V and J ends lost 3 bases and 1 base respectively, with 17 bases between them. The CDR3 is made up of 17 amino acids. The V gene's germline CDR1 is SGHDN and CDR2 FVKESK. The CDR3 DNA is TGTGCCAGCAGCCAGGCACATGCGGTTCGGGGCACAGATACGCAGTATTTT. Protein sequence: CASSQAHAVRGTDTQYF.

V is TRBV10-3 and J is TRBJ2-1; 13 bases are a match to TRBD2. The J call may not be correct, given that the DNA end is closer to TRBJ2-7. Looked up from germline, CDR1 is ENHRY and CDR2 is SYGVKD. The CDR3 is 16 residues long. CDR3 sequence reads: CAISERLAGGYNEQYF. The CDR3 nucleotides read TGTGCCATCAGTGAGAGACTAGCGGGAGGCTACAATGAGCAGTACTTC.

This clonotype was seen more than once but under ten times. V is TRBV20-1 and J is TRBJ2-7; either TRBD1 or TRBD2 may supply D (5 bases each). V lost 7 bases, J lost 0 bases, and 19 bases lay in between. Germline CDR1 is DFQATT and CDR2 is SNEGSKA (reference sequence). CDR3 size: 15 residues. CDR3 nucleotides: TGCAGTGTTACGACCGGGGCGTTTGGCTCCTACGAGCAGTACTTC. This gives the protein CSVTTGAFGSYEQYF.

This chain uses TRBV14 with TRBJ2-5, with 10 bases identical to TRBD1. Germline CDR1 reads SGHDN; CDR2 reads FVKESK. V lost 10 bases to trimming and J lost 4 bases; unmatched junction nucleotides: 9. The CDR3 consists of 14 residues. The CDR3 nucleotides are TGTGCCAACAGTCGGGACAGGGGATCAGAGACCCAGTACTTC. Translating it yields CANSRDRGSETQYF. Full variable domain (missing parts from reference TRBV14 and TRBJ2-5): EAGVTQFPSHSVIEKGQTVTLRCDPISGHDNLYWYRRVMGKEIKFLLHFVKESKQDESGMPNNRFLAERTGGTYSTLKVQPAELEDSGVYFCANSRDRGSETQYFGPGTRLLVL.

The chain links TRBV6-2 or TRBV6-3 to TRBJ2-4, with 12 bases matching TRBD1. The end of the DNA aligns better with TRBJ2-7, so the J call may be wrong. Germline CDR1 and CDR2: MNHEY and SVGEGT. There are 19 residues in the CDR3. The CDR3 is CASTRSRGTGGLTSYEQYF. The CDR3 region has the DNA TGTGCCAGCACTCGCTCGCGGGGGACAGGGGGCTTGACATCCTACGAGCAGTACTTC.

This sequence joins TRBV9 and TRBJ2-3; D is perhaps TRBD2 (6 bases). The CDR3 consists of 14 residues. Germline CDR1 and CDR2: SGDLS and YYNGEE. The V and J ends lost 3 bases and 6 bases respectively, with 14 bases between them. The CDR3 bases are TGTGCCAGCAGCGGGGGCCAAGGGAGGGATACGCAGTATTTT. Its translation is CASSGGQGRDTQYF.

This clonotype was seen once. The genes are TRBV21-1 and TRBJ2-1; TRBD1 is the table's D call, not checked against the DNA. TRBV21-1 is assigned pseudogene status. The CDR3 has 13 amino acids. The CDR3 sequence is CASTVGQGVEQFF. The CDR3 DNA sequence: TGTGCCAGCACCGTGGGACAGGGAGTTGAGCAGTTCTTC.

In this sample, this clonotype turned up many times. V is TRBV4-1 and J is TRBJ2-7; tentatively, D is TRBD2 (6 bases). CDR1 MGHRA and CDR2 YSYEKL come from the germline V gene. The CDR3 sequence is 15 residues long. V was trimmed by 1 base and J by 2 bases, leaving 12 bases between them. The DNA of the CDR3 is TGCGCCAGCAGCCAAGCCCGAGGGACTCCCTACGAGCAGTACTTC. Translated: CASSQARGTPYEQYF.

The sample holds many counts of this clonotype. This chain joins TRBV7-8 and TRBJ2-5, with D perhaps matching TRBD2 (5 bases). The CDR3 has 20 amino acids. V lost 5 bases to trimming and J lost 4 bases, with 32 bases between them. Germline values: CDR1 SGHVS, CDR2 FQNEAQ. The CDR3 DNA sequence: TGTGCCAGCAGCGCACCCCGGGGAACCGTTCGAGGCACCACCGGAGAGACCCAGTACTTC. Protein: CASSAPRGTVRGTTGETQYF.

The chain links TRBV7-6 to TRBJ1-2; D may be TRBD1 (5 bases). Germline assignment: CDR1 SGHVS and CDR2 FNYEAQ. V was clipped by 3 bases and J by 3 bases, with 14 bases between them. CDR3 size: 15 residues. The CDR3 reads CASSFTPGSHYGYTF. The CDR3 region has the DNA TGTGCCAGCAGCTTCACTCCAGGGTCACACTATGGCTACACCTTC.

This clonotype was detected only a few times. V gene TRBV7-2 combines with J gene TRBJ2-3; D perhaps matches TRBD2 (5 bases). Germline lookup yields CDR1 SGHTA and CDR2 FQGNSA. The CDR3 runs 13 residues. Trimming removed 6 bases at V and 5 bases at J, with 12 bases between. The CDR3: CASSQDGGDTQYF. The CDR3 bases are TGTGCCAGCAGTCAGGATGGAGGAGATACGCAGTATTTT.

The chain carries TRBV20-1 and TRBJ2-7; possibly TRBD2 for D (5 bases). The J call could be wrong; TRBJ2-1 is a better fit for the DNA end. The CDR3 is 12 amino acids. Germline V gives CDR1 DFQATT, CDR2 SNEGSKA (reference sequence). The CDR3 spells CSAVTRNNEQFF. The CDR3 coding sequence is TGCAGTGCTGTAACTAGAAACAATGAGCAGTTCTTC.